The TCR beta chain described here comes from a study of blood T cell repertoires in COVID-19. Turning to the study itself: Donors in the United States, Italy and Spain gave samples during acute or convalescent COVID-19. T cells, B-cell-depleted T cells, or PBMCs supplied cDNA or gDNA.

The CDR3 has 16 residues. Authors' methods: Amplifying reference gene primers gave estimates of nucleated cell counts. The method was immunoSEQ multiplex PCR; TCRdb's version includes in-frame clones alone and lacks a portion of them. Clone size and V and J calls were adopted from that table, with D and trimming inferred from the DNA. The table records around 220,000 clones, approximately 91% of them present only once. This TCR was sampled from a woman between 40 and 55 years old who had recovered from COVID-19. The V call is TRBV21-1, the J call TRBJ2-2; the table's D call of TRBD2 was not tested on the DNA. TRBV21-1 is recorded as a pseudogene. The sequencing input was peripheral blood. For the CDR3, the DNA is TGTGCCAGCAGCAAAGTATATAATAGAGACACCGGGGAGCTGTTTTTT. Encoded protein: CASSKVYNRDTGELFF.